This TCR beta chain emerged from a study of blood T cell repertoires in COVID-19. About the study: COVID-19 samples collected from the United States, Italy and Spain covered acute and convalescent phases. Nucleic acid was either cDNA or gDNA, and it came from T cells, B-cell-depleted T cells, or PBMCs.

This clone turned up a few times. Methods used by the authors: Amplifying reference gene primers gave estimates of nucleated cell counts. The table came from immunoSEQ multiplex PCR; TCRdb's copy has only in-frame clones and leaves some out. V and J calls plus clone size are reproduced from that table; the DNA served to infer D and trimming. This table has just over 80,000 clones, under 80% appearing once. This CDR3 is built from 15 residues. The V gene's germline CDR1 is DFQATT and CDR2 SNEGSKA (reference sequence). The V gene lost 3 bases and the J gene lost 5 bases, with 20 bases spanning the gap. The rearrangement joins TRBV20-1 to TRBJ2-7; TRBD1 is a possible D gene (6 bases). The sequence came from an elderly woman with active or convalescent COVID-19. Specimen: peripheral blood. The CDR3 DNA sequence: TGCAGTGCTAGTAGGGACACCCATATCGGGAACGAGCAGTACTTC. It specifies CSASRDTHIGNEQYF.